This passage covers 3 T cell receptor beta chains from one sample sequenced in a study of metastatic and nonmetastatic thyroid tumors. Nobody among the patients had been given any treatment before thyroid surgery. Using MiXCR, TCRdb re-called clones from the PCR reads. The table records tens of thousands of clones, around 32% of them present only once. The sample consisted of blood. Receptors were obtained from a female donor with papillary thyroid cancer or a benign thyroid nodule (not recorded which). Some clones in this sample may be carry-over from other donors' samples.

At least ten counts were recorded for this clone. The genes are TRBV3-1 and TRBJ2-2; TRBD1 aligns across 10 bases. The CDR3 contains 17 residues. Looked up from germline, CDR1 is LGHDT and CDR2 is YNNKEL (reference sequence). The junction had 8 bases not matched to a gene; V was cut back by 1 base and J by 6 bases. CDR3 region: CASSQGRGQGSSGELFF. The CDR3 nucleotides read TGTGCCAGCAGCCAAGGGCGGGGACAGGGGTCTTCCGGGGAGCTGTTTTTT.

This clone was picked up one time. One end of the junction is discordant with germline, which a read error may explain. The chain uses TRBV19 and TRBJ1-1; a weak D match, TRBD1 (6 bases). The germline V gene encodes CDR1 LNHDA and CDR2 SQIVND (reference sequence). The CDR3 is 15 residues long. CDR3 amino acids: CDSSQGRGDRTEAFF. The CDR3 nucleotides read TGTGACAGTAGTCAAGGGAGGGGGGATAGAACTGAAGCTTTCTTT.

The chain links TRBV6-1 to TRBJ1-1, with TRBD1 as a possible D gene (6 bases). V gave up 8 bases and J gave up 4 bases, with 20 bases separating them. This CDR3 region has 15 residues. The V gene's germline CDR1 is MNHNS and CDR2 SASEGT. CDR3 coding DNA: TGTGCCAGCGTCCGGTCGGGGGGCCAGGGCACTGAAGCTTTCTTT. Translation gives CASVRSGGQGTEAFF.